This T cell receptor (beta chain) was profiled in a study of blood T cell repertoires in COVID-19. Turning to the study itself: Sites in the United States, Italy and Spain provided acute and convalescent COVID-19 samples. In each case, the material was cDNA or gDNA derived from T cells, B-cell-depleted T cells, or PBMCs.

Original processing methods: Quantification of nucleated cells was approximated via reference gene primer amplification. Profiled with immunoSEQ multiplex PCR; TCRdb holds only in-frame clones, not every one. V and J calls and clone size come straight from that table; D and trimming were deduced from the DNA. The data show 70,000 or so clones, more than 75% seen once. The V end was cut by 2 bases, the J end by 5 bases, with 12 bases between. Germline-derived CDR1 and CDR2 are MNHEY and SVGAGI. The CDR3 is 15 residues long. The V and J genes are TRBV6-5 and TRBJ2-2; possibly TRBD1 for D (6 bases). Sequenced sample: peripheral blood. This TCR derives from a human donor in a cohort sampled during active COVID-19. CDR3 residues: CASSYAQGLTGELFF. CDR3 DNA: TGTGCCAGCAGTTACGCTCAGGGGTTGACCGGGGAGCTGTTTTTT.